This T cell receptor (beta chain) was profiled in a study of human T cells and chemical hapten exposure. Looking at the study overall: Among samples, TCR yields varied mainly because of small differences in pooled library volume.

Study findings and constraints: Sensitizing to DPC left TCRs with a frequency above 1 in 1000 unaltered.

This clonotype was detected ten times or more. What it binds is unknown. Unique molecular identifiers were attached to individual cDNA molecules during library preparation. TCRdb re-called the RACE reads with MiXCR, one entry per CDR3 protein. The sample holds fewer than 40,000 distinct CDR3 sequences, roughly 5.5% seen once. The time point is: healthy volunteer bleed at 6 weeks. Unfractionated whole blood was the source from which total RNA was extracted. This TCR was recovered from a human donor in good health. Some clones in this sample may be carry-over from other donors' samples. The source material was whole blood.

CDR3 in DNA: TGTGCCAGCAGTTTATCGTTAACTAGCGGGGGGCACGAGCAGTACTTC. Its translation is CASSLSLTSGGHEQYF. The rearrangement joins TRBV27 to TRBJ2-7; TRBD2 matches at 12 bases. Unmatched junction bases numbered 5, after V lost 0 bases and J lost 5 bases. This CDR3 is 16 amino acids long. In germline, CDR1 is MNHEY, CDR2 SMNVEV (reference sequence).